This TCR beta chain was found in a study of T cells in localized non-small cell lung cancer. Regarding the study as a whole: Uninvolved adjacent lung showed the highest T cell clonality, exceeding tumor. Among the top 100 tumor clones, a median around 57 appeared in adjacent lung.

The ends lost 2 bases at V and 0 bases at J; junction bases unmatched: 2. Germline V CDR1 and CDR2: SGHRS, YFSETQ. The CDR3 has 14 residues. The assay was immunoSEQ multiplex PCR, and TCRdb's table has in-frame clones only and misses some. Of around 91,000 clones in the sample, 87% were seen once. This clone was detected only once. The target antigen is unknown. This TCR derives from a man between 35 and 75 years old with stage I squamous cell lung carcinoma. The source was peripheral blood, collected before any cancer treatment. The V and J genes are TRBV5-1 and TRBJ2-7, with 7 bases aligning to TRBD1. CDR3 nucleotide sequence: TGCGCCAGCAGCTTACGGGACAGCTCCTACGAGCAGTACTTC. This gives the protein CASSLRDSSYEQYF. Complete variable domain (other parts from reference TRBV5-1 and TRBJ2-7): KAGVTQTPRYLIKTRGQQVTLSCSPISGHRSVSWYQQTPGQGLQFLFEYFSETQRNKGNFPGRFSGRQFSNSRSEMNVSTLELGDSALYLCASSLRDSSYEQYFGPGTRLTVT.